This T cell receptor beta chain was recovered during a study of shared clonotypes between healthy human individuals. The data were produced by immunoSEQ multiplex PCR, yet TCRdb's version contains in-frame clones alone and is incomplete. The sample lists about 1.5 million clones; roughly 95% were seen once. J lost 0 bases, V lost 5 bases, and 7 bases had no gene match. Germline assignment: CDR1 LNHNV and CDR2 YYDKDF (reference sequence). The CDR3 has 15 amino acids. This receptor was taken from a man aged 25 to 40 in good health. Source material: naive CD4+ T cells sorted from blood. Subset of the sample: CD45RA+ positively selected. The rearrangement uses TRBV15 and TRBJ2-7, with TRBD1 matching over 7 bases. The chain's CDR3 is CATSPGPGGSYEQYF. The CDR3 DNA sequence: TGTGCCACCAGCCCAGGCCCAGGGGGCTCCTACGAGCAGTACTTC.